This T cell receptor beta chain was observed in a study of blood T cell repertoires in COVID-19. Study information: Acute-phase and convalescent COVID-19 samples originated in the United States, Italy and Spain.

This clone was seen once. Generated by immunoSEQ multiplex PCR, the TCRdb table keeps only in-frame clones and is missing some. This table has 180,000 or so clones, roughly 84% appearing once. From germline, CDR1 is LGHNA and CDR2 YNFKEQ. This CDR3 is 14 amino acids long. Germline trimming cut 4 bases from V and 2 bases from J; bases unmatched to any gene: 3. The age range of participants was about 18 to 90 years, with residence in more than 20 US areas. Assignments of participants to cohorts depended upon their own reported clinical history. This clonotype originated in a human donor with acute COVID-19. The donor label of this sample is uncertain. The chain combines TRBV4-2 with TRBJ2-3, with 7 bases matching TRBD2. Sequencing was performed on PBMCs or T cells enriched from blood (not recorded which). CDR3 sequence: CASSRRDYTDTQYF. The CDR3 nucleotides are TGTGCCAGCAGCCGCCGGGACTACACAGATACGCAGTATTTT.